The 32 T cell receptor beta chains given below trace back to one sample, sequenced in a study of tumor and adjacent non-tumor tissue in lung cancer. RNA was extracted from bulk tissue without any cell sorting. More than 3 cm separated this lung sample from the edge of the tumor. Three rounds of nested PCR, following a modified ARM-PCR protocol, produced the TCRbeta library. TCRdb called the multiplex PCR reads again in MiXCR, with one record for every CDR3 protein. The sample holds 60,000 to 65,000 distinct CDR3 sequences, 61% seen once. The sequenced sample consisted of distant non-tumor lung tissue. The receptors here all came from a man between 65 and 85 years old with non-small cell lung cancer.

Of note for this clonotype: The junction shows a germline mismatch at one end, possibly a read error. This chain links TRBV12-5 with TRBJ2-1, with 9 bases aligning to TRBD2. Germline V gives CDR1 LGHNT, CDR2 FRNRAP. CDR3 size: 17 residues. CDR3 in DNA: TGTGCTAGTGGTTTGAAGAAGAGCGGGAGGTCCTACATTGAGCAGTTCTTC. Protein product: CASGLKKSGRSYIEQFF.

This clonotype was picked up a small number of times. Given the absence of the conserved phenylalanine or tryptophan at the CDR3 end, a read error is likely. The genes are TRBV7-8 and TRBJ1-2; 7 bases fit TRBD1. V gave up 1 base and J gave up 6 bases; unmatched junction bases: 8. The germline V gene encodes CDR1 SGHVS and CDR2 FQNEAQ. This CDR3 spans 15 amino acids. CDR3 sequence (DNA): TGTGCCAGCAGCTTAGTCGCAGGCAGGGGGGATGGCTACACCTTG. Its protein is CASSLVAGRGDGYTL.

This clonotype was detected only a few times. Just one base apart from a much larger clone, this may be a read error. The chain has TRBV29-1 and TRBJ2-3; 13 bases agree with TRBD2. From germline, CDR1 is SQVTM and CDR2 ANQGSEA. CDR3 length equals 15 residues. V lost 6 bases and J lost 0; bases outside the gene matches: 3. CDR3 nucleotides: TGCAGCGTGGGGACTAGCGGGATTAGCACAGATACGCAGTATTTT. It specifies CSVGTSGISTDTQYF.

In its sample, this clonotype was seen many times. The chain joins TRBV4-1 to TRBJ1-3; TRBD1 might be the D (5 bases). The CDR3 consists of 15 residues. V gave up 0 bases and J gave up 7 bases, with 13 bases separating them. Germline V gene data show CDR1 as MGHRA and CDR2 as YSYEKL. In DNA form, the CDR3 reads TGCGCCAGCAGCCAAGACCAGGGACCGGGGAACACCATATATTTT. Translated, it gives CASSQDQGPGNTIYF.

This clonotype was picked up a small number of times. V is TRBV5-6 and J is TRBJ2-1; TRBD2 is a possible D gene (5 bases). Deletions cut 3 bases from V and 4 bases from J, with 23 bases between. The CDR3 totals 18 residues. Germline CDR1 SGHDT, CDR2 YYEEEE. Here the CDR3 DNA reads TGTGCCAGCAGCTACGGCCCCCCTGAGCGGTACCCTTACAATGAGCAGTTCTTC. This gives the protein CASSYGPPERYPYNEQFF.

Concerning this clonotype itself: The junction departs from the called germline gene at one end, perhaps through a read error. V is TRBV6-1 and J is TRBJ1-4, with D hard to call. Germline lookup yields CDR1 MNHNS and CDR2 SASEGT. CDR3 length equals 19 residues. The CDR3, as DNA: TGTGCCAGCAGTGTTCGCTTCCGGGTCAGGCAAACAACTAATGAAGAACTGTTTTTT. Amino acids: CASSVRFRVRQTTNEELFF.

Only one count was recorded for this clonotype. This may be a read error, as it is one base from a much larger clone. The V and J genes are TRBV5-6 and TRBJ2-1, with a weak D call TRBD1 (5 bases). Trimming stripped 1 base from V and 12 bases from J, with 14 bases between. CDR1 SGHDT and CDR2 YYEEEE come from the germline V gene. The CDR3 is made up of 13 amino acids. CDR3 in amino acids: CASSLSRVHVQFF. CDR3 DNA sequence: TGTGCCAGCAGCTTGAGCAGGGTCCATGTGCAGTTCTTC.

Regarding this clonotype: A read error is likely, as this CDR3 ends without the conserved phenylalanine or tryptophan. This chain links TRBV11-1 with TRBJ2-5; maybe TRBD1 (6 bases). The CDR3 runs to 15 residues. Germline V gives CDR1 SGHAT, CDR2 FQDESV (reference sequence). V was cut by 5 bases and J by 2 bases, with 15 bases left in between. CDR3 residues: CASSPIRDNQETQYL. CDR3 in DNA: TGTGCCAGCAGCCCCATCAGGGACAATCAAGAGACCCAGTACCTC.

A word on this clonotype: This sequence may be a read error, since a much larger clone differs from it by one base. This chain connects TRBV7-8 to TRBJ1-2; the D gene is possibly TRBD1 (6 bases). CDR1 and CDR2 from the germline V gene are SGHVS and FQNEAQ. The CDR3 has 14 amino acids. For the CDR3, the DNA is TGTGCCGGCAGCTTAATCAGGACAGTGGATGGCTACACCTTC. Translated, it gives CAGSLIRTVDGYTF.

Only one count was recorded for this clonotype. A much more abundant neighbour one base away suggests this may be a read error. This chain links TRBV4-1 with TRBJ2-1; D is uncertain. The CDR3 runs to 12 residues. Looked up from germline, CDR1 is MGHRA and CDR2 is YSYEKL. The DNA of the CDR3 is TGCGCCAGCATCCAAGATATCGGCCGTGTGTTCTTC. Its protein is CASIQDIGRVFF.

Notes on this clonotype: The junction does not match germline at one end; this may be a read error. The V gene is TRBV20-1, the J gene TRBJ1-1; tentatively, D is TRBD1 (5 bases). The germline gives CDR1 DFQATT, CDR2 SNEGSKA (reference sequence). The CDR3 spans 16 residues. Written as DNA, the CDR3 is TGCAATGCTACTACACCCCGCCAGGGATTGAACACTGAAGCTTTCTTT. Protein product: CNATTPRQGLNTEAFF.

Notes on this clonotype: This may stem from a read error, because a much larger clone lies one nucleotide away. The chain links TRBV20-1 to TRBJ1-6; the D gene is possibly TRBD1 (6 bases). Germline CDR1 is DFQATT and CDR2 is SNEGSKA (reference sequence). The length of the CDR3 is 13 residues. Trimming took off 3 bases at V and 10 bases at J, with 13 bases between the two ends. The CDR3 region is CSASGTWESPLHF. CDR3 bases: TGCAGTGCTAGCGGGACATGGGAGTCACCCCTCCACTTT.

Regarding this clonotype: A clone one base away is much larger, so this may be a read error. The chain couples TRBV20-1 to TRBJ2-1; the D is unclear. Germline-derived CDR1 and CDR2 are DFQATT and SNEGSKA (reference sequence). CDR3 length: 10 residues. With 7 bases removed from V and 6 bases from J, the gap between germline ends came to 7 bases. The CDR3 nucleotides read TGCAGTGTACTGGGCAATGAGCAGTTCTTC. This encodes CSVLGNEQFF.

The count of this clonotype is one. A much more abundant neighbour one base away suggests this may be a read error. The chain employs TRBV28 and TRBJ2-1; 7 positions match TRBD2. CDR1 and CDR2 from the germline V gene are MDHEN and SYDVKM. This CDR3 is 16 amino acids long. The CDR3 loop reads CANSLMGLAARNEQFF. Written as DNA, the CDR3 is TGTGCCAACAGTTTAATGGGCCTAGCGGCACGGAATGAGCAGTTCTTC.

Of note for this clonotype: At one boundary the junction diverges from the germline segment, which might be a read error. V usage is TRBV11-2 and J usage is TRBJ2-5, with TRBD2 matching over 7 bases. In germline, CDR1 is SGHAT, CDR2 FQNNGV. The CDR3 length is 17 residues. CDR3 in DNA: TGTACCAGCAGCTTAGGTTCCCTGGGGGGGGTTCATGAGACCCAGTACTTC. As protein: CTSSLGSLGGVHETQYF.

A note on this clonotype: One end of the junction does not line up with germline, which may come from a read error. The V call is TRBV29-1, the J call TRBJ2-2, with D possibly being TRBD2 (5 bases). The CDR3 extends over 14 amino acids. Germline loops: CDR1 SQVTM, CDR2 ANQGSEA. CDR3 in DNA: TGCAGCGTATTAGCGCGAGAATACACCGGGGAACTGTTTTTT. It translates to CSVLAREYTGELFF.

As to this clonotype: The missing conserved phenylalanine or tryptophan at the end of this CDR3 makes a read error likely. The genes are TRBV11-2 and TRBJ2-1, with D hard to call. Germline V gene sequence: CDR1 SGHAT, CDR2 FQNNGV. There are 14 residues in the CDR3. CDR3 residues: CTSSLVVLSNEQFL. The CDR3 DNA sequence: TGTACCAGCAGCTTAGTAGTACTTTCAAATGAGCAGTTCTTA.

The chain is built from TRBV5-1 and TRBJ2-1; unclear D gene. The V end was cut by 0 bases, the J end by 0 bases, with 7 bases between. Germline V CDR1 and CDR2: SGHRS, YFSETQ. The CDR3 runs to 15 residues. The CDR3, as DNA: TGCGCCAGCAGCTTGGTTCCAGACTCCTACAATGAGCAGTTCTTC. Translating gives CASSLVPDSYNEQFF.

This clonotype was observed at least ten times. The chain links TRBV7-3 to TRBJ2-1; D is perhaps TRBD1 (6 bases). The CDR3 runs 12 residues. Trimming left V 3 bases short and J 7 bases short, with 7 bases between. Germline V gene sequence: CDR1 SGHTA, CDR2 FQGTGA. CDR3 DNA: TGTGCCAGCAGCTTTACAGGGAATGAGCAGTTCTTC. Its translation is CASSFTGNEQFF. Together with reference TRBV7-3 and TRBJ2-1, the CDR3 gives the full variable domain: GAGVSQTPSNKVTEKGKYVELRCDPISGHTALYWYRQSLGQGPEFLIYFQGTGAADDSGLPNDRFFAVRPEGSVSTLKIQRTERGDSAVYLCASSFTGNEQFFGPGTRLTVL.

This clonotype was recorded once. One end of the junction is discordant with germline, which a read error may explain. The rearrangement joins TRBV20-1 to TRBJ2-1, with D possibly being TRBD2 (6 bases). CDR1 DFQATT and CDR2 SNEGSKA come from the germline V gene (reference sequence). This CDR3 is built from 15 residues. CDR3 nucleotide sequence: TGCAGTGCTAGACGGGCGGGAAAGTCCTACAATAAGCAGTTCTTC. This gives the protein CSARRAGKSYNKQFF.

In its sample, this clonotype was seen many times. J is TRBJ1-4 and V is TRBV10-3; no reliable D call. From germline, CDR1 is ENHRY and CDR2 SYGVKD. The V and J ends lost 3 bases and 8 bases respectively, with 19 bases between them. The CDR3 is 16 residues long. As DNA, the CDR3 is TGTGCCATCAGTGATAAGGCAGGCCAATATGGGGAAAAACTGTTTTTT. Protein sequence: CAISDKAGQYGEKLFF.

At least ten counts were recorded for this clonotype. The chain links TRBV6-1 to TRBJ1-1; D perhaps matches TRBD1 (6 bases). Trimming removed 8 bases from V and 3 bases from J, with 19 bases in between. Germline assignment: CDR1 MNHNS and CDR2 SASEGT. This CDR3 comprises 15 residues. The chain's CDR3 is CASGRESPGDTEAFF. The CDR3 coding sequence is TGTGCCAGCGGCAGGGAATCCCCAGGGGACACTGAAGCTTTCTTT.

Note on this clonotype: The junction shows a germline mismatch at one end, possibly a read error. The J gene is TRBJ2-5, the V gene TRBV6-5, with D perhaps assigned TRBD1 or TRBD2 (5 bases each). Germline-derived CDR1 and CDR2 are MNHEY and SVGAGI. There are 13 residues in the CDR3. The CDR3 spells CTSSYGETGTQHF. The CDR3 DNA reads TGTACCAGCAGTTACGGCGAGACGGGGACCCAGCACTTC.

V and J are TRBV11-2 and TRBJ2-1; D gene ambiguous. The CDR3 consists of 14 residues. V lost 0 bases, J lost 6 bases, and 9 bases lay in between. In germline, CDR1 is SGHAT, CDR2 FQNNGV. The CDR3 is CASSLDQLPNEQFF. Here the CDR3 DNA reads TGTGCCAGCAGCTTAGACCAACTGCCCAATGAGCAGTTCTTC.

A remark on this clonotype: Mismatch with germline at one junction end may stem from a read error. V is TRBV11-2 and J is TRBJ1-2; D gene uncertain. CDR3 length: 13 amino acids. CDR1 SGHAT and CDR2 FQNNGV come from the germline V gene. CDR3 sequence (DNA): TGTGCCAACAGCTTAGCTGGATGGTATGACTACACCTTC. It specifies CANSLAGWYDYTF.

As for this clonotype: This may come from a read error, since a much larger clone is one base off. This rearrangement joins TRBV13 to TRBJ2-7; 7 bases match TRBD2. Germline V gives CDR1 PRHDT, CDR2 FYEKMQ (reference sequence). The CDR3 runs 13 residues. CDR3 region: CASSLTSSLERYF. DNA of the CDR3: TGTGCCAGCAGCTTGACTAGCTCCCTCGAGCGGTACTTC.

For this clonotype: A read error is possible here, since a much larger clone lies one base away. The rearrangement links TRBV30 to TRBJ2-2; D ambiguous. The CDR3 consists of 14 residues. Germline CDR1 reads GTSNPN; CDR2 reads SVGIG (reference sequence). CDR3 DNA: TGTGCCCGGAGTAGTGACTTCCTAACCGGGGAGCTGTTTTTT. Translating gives CARSSDFLTGELFF.

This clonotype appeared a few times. The CDR3 DNA sequence: TGCAGTGCTAGAGTCTGGACTGCGGGGGGGGATACGCAGTATTTT. Its protein is CSARVWTAGGDTQYF. The chain joins TRBV20-1 to TRBJ2-3; 9 bases map to TRBD2. V shed 1 base, J shed 6 bases, and the junction held 8 bases outside the gene matches. Germline V gives CDR1 DFQATT, CDR2 SNEGSKA (reference sequence). The CDR3 totals 15 residues.

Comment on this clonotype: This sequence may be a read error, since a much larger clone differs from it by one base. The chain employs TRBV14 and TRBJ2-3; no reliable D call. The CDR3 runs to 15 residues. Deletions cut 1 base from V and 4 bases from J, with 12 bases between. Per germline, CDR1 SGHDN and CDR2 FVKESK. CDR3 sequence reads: CASSQVQAAADTQYF. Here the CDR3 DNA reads TGTGCCAGCAGCCAAGTGCAGGCGGCAGCAGATACGCAGTATTTT.

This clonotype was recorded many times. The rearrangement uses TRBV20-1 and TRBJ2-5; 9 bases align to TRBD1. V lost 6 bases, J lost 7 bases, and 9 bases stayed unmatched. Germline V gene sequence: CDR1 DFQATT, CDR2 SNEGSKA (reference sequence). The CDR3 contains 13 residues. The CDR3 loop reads CSATSPGQGTQYF. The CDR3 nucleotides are TGCAGTGCCACATCTCCGGGACAGGGGACCCAGTACTTC.

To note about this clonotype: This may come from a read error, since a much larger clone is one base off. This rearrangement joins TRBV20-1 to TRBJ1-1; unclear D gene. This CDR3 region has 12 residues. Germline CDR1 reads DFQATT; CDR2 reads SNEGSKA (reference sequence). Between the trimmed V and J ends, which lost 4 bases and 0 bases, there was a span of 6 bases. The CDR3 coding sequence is TGCAGTGCTATTGTAATGAACACTGAAGCTTTCTTT. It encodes CSAIVMNTEAFF.

This CDR3 is CASSLEIDRTREKLFF. The CDR3 bases are TGTGCCAGCAGCTTAGAGATCGACAGGACACGGGAAAAACTGTTTTTT. This sequence joins TRBV7-2 and TRBJ1-4; TRBD1 is a possible D gene (6 bases). Between the trimmed V and J ends, which lost 1 base and 8 bases, there was a span of 17 bases. The CDR3 runs 16 residues. CDR1 SGHTA and CDR2 FQGNSA come from the germline V gene. Combining the CDR3 with reference TRBV7-2 and TRBJ1-4 gives the whole variable domain GAGVSQSPSNKVTEKGKDVELRCDPISGHTALYWYRQSLGQGLEFLIYFQGNSAPDKSGLPSDRFSAERTGGSVSTLTIQRTQQEDSAVYLCASSLEIDRTREKLFFGSGTQLSVL.